Below are 32 T cell receptor beta chains sequenced from a single sample in a study of response to subunit inactivated influenza vaccine. TCRdb reprocessed the RT-PCR reads via MiXCR and lists one record per CDR3 protein. In the table there are hundreds of thousands of distinct CDR3 sequences, over 11% of which are singletons. The input for sequencing was PBMCs from blood, taken approximately 15 days before vaccination. These receptor sequences come from a man aged 45-60 years who received an inactivated influenza vaccine.

The chain couples TRBV2 to TRBJ1-4, with unresolved D. V was trimmed by 4 bases and J by 7 bases, leaving 7 bases between them. The CDR3 loop spans 12 amino acids. Germline V gene lookup returns CDR1 SNHLY and CDR2 FYNNEI. In nucleotides, the CDR3 is TGTGCCAGCAGTGTTCTTCGTGAAAAACTGTTTTTT. It is translated as CASSVLREKLFF.

The rearrangement links TRBV4-3 to TRBJ2-2, with 11 bases fitting TRBD1. The germline gives CDR1 LGHNA, CDR2 YSLEER. Germline trimming cut 4 bases from V and 5 bases from J; bases unmatched to any gene: 9. The CDR3 is 17 amino acids. CDR3 amino acids: CASSRTGQGALTGELFF. The CDR3 DNA reads TGCGCCAGCAGCCGGACAGGACAGGGGGCGTTGACCGGGGAGCTGTTTTTT.

The rearrangement joins TRBV12-3 or TRBV12-4 to TRBJ1-2; possible D gene TRBD1, 5 bases. V shed 2 bases and J shed 1 base, with 8 bases lying between them. There are 14 residues in the CDR3. The CDR3 loop is CASSLSQVNYGYTF. The CDR3 nucleotides are TGTGCCAGCAGTTTATCACAGGTTAACTATGGCTACACCTTC.

This clonotype has more than one count but fewer than ten. J is TRBJ2-7 and V is TRBV10-3, with D perhaps being TRBD1 or TRBD2 (5 bases each). The V and J ends lost 6 bases and 4 bases respectively, with 10 bases between them. CDR1 and CDR2 (germline): ENHRY, SYGVKD. The CDR3 is 12 residues long. The CDR3 DNA reads TGTGCCATCAGGGGGGTGGGATACGAGCAGTACTTC. Its translation is CAIRGVGYEQYF.

The chain employs TRBV5-1 and TRBJ1-2, with TRBD1 matching 9 bases. Germline CDR1 SGHRS, CDR2 YFSETQ. The CDR3 totals 19 residues. V lost 0 bases and J lost 2; bases outside the gene matches: 14. This chain's CDR3 is CASSLGIGTGTLLNYGYTF. CDR3 nucleotide sequence: TGCGCCAGCAGCTTGGGAATCGGGACAGGGACCTTATTAAACTATGGCTACACCTTC.

The V call is TRBV4-3, the J call TRBJ2-6; D is unresolved. This CDR3 is built from 16 residues. Looked up from germline, CDR1 is LGHNA and CDR2 is YSLEER. Trimming took 1 base from V and 0 from J, leaving 7 bases between them. Written as DNA, the CDR3 is TGCGCCAGCAGCCAAGGACACCTCTCTGGGGCCAACGTCCTGACTTTC. This encodes CASSQGHLSGANVLTF.

This clonotype was detected ten times or more. The V call is TRBV28, the J call TRBJ2-1, with 9 bases fitting TRBD1. CDR3 length: 14 amino acids. CDR1 and CDR2 from the germline V gene are MDHEN and SYDVKM. Germline trimming cut 5 bases from V and 7 bases from J; bases unmatched to any gene: 6. CDR3 loop: CASSPGQGRNEQFF. In nucleotides, the CDR3 is TGTGCCAGCAGTCCGGGACAGGGAAGAAATGAGCAGTTCTTC.

This chain connects TRBV24-1 to TRBJ1-5; D is uncertain. This CDR3 region has 14 residues. Germline CDR1 reads KGHDR; CDR2 reads SFDVKD. Trimming left V 7 bases short and J 5 bases short, with 14 bases between. CDR3 protein: CATSLPGMDQPQHF. The CDR3 DNA sequence: TGTGCCACCAGCCTCCCGGGGATGGATCAGCCCCAGCATTTT.

There are many counts of this clonotype. This sequence joins TRBV6-1 and TRBJ2-7; 8 bases align to TRBD2. The V gene end was trimmed by 6 bases and the J gene end by 3 bases; junction bases not matched to a gene: 7. The CDR3 runs to 14 residues. Germline CDR1 MNHNS, CDR2 SASEGT. CDR3 loop: CASSASGLNYEQYF. The CDR3 DNA follows: TGTGCCAGCAGCGCTAGCGGGTTAAACTACGAGCAGTACTTC.

This clonotype has a handful of counts. The chain recombines TRBV20-1 with TRBJ2-2, with a weak D call TRBD1 (7 bases). The CDR3 has 14 amino acids. From germline, CDR1 is DFQATT and CDR2 SNEGSKA (reference sequence). V shed 5 bases and J shed 4 bases, with 14 bases lying between them. CDR3 sequence (DNA): TGCAGTGCTTTCAGGGGGGCATCCACCGGGGAGCTGTTTTTT. Encoded protein: CSAFRGASTGELFF.

The chain combines TRBV6-5 with TRBJ1-1; D not certain. This CDR3 is 14 amino acids long. Germline V lookup: CDR1 MNHEY, CDR2 SVGAGI. V was cut by 0 bases and J by 9 bases, with 14 bases left in between. The CDR3 DNA reads as TGTGCCAGCAGTTACTCGGGGAGAGATAGGCAAGCTTTCTTT. This encodes CASSYSGRDRQAFF.

The V gene is TRBV7-8, the J gene TRBJ2-1; 7 bases line up with TRBD2. The length of the CDR3 is 16 residues. V was clipped by 5 bases and J by 7 bases; unmatched bases: 14. In germline, CDR1 is SGHVS, CDR2 FQNEAQ. The CDR3 region has the DNA TGTGCCAGCAGCCCCTCGGGGGGAGTGGTTTCGAATGAGCAGTTCTTC. Residues: CASSPSGGVVSNEQFF.

The chain uses TRBV4-1 and TRBJ1-2, with D uncertain. Germline V gene sequence: CDR1 MGHRA, CDR2 YSYEKL. There are 16 residues in the CDR3. The V end was cut by 0 bases, the J end by 3 bases, with 14 bases between. This CDR3 reads CASSQDWLGRDYGYTF. CDR3 sequence (DNA): TGCGCCAGCAGCCAAGATTGGCTCGGCCGGGACTATGGCTACACCTTC.

J is TRBJ2-7 and V is TRBV20-1, with 8 bases lining up with TRBD1. Looked up from germline, CDR1 is DFQATT and CDR2 is SNEGSKA (reference sequence). J gave up 0 bases and V 3 bases, and 10 bases lay outside the gene matches. This CDR3 has 16 residues. The DNA of the CDR3 is TGCAGTGCTAGCGGACAGGGCACCAGGAGCTCCTACGAGCAGTACTTC. Its translation: CSASGQGTRSSYEQYF.

In this sample, this clonotype turned up many times. The V gene is TRBV7-9, the J gene TRBJ2-5, with D tentatively TRBD1 (6 bases). The germline V and J ends were trimmed by 2 bases and 0 bases, with 10 bases remaining between them. Germline loops: CDR1 SEHNR, CDR2 FQNEAQ (reference sequence). The CDR3 spans 15 residues. As DNA, the CDR3 is TGTGCCAGCAGCTTACAAGGGACACACCAAGAGACCCAGTACTTC. It is translated as CASSLQGTHQETQYF.

This clonotype has just a few counts. The chain joins TRBV4-3 to TRBJ2-1; 10 bases match TRBD1. Trimming cost V 3 bases and J 3 bases; bases outside gene matches: 8. CDR3 length: 17 amino acids. Germline V lookup: CDR1 LGHNA, CDR2 YSLEER. The CDR3 nucleotides are TGCGCCAGCAGCCAGGGCCGGGACAGGGGTTTCTACAATGAGCAGTTCTTC. Its translation: CASSQGRDRGFYNEQFF.

This rearrangement joins TRBV2 to TRBJ2-7; 7 bases are a match to TRBD1. J was trimmed by 6 bases and V by 6 bases; bases with no gene match: 11. This CDR3 spans 14 amino acids. Looked up from germline, CDR1 is SNHLY and CDR2 is FYNNEI. The CDR3 here is CASRSQGVSSEQYF. CDR3 nucleotides: TGTGCCAGCAGATCCCAGGGGGTTTCATCCGAGCAGTACTTC. Complete variable domain (other parts from reference TRBV2 and TRBJ2-7): EPEVTQTPSHQVTQMGQEVILRCVPISNHLYFYWYRQILGQKVEFLVSFYNNEISEKSEIFDDQFSVERPDGSNFTLKIRSTKLEDSAMYFCASRSQGVSSEQYFGPGTRLTVT.

The genes are TRBV6-1 and TRBJ1-2, with D maybe TRBD1 (6 bases). CDR1 MNHNS and CDR2 SASEGT come from the germline V gene. This CDR3 has 18 amino acids. The ends were cut back, 5 bases at V and 3 bases at J, with 25 bases in the middle. The CDR3 nucleotides are TGTGCCAGCAGTCCCAACCCACAGGGTAGCCGGCTACACTATGGCTACACCTTC. It translates to CASSPNPQGSRLHYGYTF.

This clonotype has a handful of counts. The chain joins TRBV18 to TRBJ2-1; D not certain. Trimming cost V 3 bases and J 0 bases, with 15 bases left between them. The CDR3 is 17 residues long. Germline values: CDR1 KGHSH, CDR2 LQKENI. The CDR3 spells CASSPLPLGNSYNEQFF. CDR3 DNA sequence: TGTGCCAGCTCACCGCTCCCGTTGGGGAACTCCTACAATGAGCAGTTCTTC.

A few counts support this clonotype. The rearrangement uses TRBV12-3 or TRBV12-4 and TRBJ2-1; 7 bases align to TRBD2. CDR3 size: 12 residues. With V trimmed by 2 bases and J by 16 bases, 8 bases remained unmatched. DNA for the CDR3: TGTGCCAGCAGTTTAATCCGGGGGAGGGAATTCTTC. This translates into CASSLIRGREFF.

J is TRBJ2-3 and V is TRBV25-1; TRBD2 is a possible D gene (6 bases). Trimming cost V 0 bases and J 3 bases, with 10 bases left between them. This CDR3 region has 15 residues. Germline CDR1 and CDR2: MGHDK and SYGVNS. The CDR3 loop is CASSEYPGATDTQYF. As DNA, the CDR3 is TGTGCCAGCAGTGAATATCCGGGAGCTACAGATACGCAGTATTTT.

This clonotype was recorded many times. V usage is TRBV7-2 and J usage is TRBJ1-1; D ambiguous. Trimming pared 7 bases from V and 5 bases from J, leaving 20 bases between. The CDR3 has 15 amino acids. Germline V gene lookup returns CDR1 SGHTA and CDR2 FQGNSA. In nucleotides, the CDR3 is TGTGCCAGCACCCCCTTGACATCGACTGGGACTGAAGCTTTCTTT. Amino acids: CASTPLTSTGTEAFF. Full variable domain (missing parts from reference TRBV7-2 and TRBJ1-1): GAGVSQSPSNKVTEKGKDVELRCDPISGHTALYWYRQSLGQGLEFLIYFQGNSAPDKSGLPSDRFSAERTGGSVSTLTIQRTQQEDSAVYLCASTPLTSTGTEAFFGQGTRLTVV.

This clonotype was counted ten times or more. The rearrangement joins TRBV28 to TRBJ2-5, with D unclear. Germline-derived CDR1 and CDR2 are MDHEN and SYDVKM. The CDR3 is 12 residues long. Trimming shortened V by 2 bases and J by 5 bases, and 6 bases separated the two germline ends. The CDR3 nucleotides are TGTGCCAGCAGTTTAAGTCGGGAGACCCAGTACTTC. Translating gives CASSLSRETQYF.

V is TRBV24-1 and J is TRBJ2-2, with D perhaps matching TRBD1 (6 bases). This CDR3 is 15 amino acids long. Germline V gene lookup returns CDR1 KGHDR and CDR2 SFDVKD. Trimming left V 4 bases short and J 1 base short, with 9 bases between. CDR3 loop: CATSDPGQNTGELFF. CDR3 DNA: TGTGCCACCAGTGACCCGGGACAGAACACCGGGGAGCTGTTTTTT.

The rearrangement joins TRBV4-2 to TRBJ1-1, with D possibly matching TRBD1 (5 bases). In germline, CDR1 is LGHNA, CDR2 YNFKEQ. V lost 4 bases, J lost 3 bases, and 15 bases lay in between. The length of the CDR3 is 15 residues. DNA of the CDR3: TGTGCCAGCAGCCCGAGGGGTGGGATCTACACTGAAGCTTTCTTT. This translates into CASSPRGGIYTEAFF.

The rearrangement joins TRBV4-2 to TRBJ2-1; D is uncertain. The length of the CDR3 is 13 residues. Trimming cost V 2 bases and J 6 bases, with 8 bases left between them. CDR1 LGHNA and CDR2 YNFKEQ come from the germline V gene. CDR3 coding DNA: TGTGCCAGCAGCCAACCCCAAATCAATGAGCAGTTCTTC. It yields the protein CASSQPQINEQFF.

CDR3 in amino acids: CSVIFPGHYEQYF. In DNA, the CDR3 is TGCAGCGTCATTTTCCCGGGACACTACGAGCAGTACTTC. The chain uses TRBV29-1 and TRBJ2-7; D may be TRBD1 (6 bases). With 6 bases removed from V and 3 bases from J, the gap between germline ends came to 15 bases. The CDR3 runs 13 residues. The germline V gene encodes CDR1 SQVTM and CDR2 ANQGSEA.

This clonotype was seen a few times. The rearrangement links TRBV10-3 to TRBJ2-2, with TRBD2 identical over 11 bases. In germline, CDR1 is ENHRY, CDR2 SYGVKD. With V trimmed by 4 bases and J by 2 bases, 6 bases remained unmatched. The CDR3 is made up of 17 amino acids. The CDR3 here is CAISADLAGGNTGELFF. The CDR3 DNA is TGTGCCATCAGTGCCGACCTAGCGGGAGGTAACACCGGGGAGCTGTTTTTT.

The chain is built from TRBV20-1 and TRBJ2-1, with 8 positions matching TRBD1. The CDR3 spans 15 residues. Germline CDR1 DFQATT, CDR2 SNEGSKA (reference sequence). J lost 7 bases, V lost 3 bases, and 11 bases had no gene match. As DNA, the CDR3 is TGCAGTGCTAGTGTACGGACAGGGACTGAAAATGAGCAGTTCTTC. The encoded protein is CSASVRTGTENEQFF.

This clonotype was counted at least ten times. CDR3 nucleotides: TGTGCCAGCAGTCTATTAGCGAGGAGCTACAATGAGCAGTTCTTC. Its translation is CASSLLARSYNEQFF. The rearrangement uses TRBV28 and TRBJ2-1; D perhaps matches TRBD2 (5 bases). Germline values: CDR1 MDHEN, CDR2 SYDVKM. The V end lost 5 bases, the J end lost 3 bases, and 14 bases lay between the germline ends. The CDR3 is made up of 15 amino acids.

This clonotype was detected a few times. The chain recombines TRBV18 with TRBJ2-3; no clear D gene. Trimming removed 1 base at V and 3 bases at J, with 14 bases between. The CDR3 totals 16 residues. Germline V gene lookup returns CDR1 KGHSH and CDR2 LQKENI. The chain's CDR3 is CASSPRMSAATDTQYF. CDR3 DNA sequence: TGTGCCAGCTCACCACGAATGAGCGCGGCGACAGATACGCAGTATTTT.

The sample holds a few counts of this clonotype. V usage is TRBV6-1 and J usage is TRBJ2-1, with D possibly TRBD2 on 6 matching bases. This CDR3 is 13 amino acids long. Trimming took off 11 bases at V and 0 bases at J, with 11 bases between the two ends. The germline gives CDR1 MNHNS, CDR2 SASEGT. As DNA, the CDR3 is TGTGCCTGCCGGGGGACCTCCTACAATGAGCAGTTCTTC. Its protein is CACRGTSYNEQFF.